The 9 T cell receptor beta chains presented below share a single source sample, sequenced in a study of blood T cell repertoires in COVID-19 (dated by TCRdb to the early 2020s). Library preparation used the immunoSEQ multiplex PCR assay. TCRdb mirrors the immuneACCESS table, restricted to in-frame sequences. Some clones are absent from its copies; in checked studies, under half trace to an unresolved V gene, and the reason for the others is unknown. The sample table lists around 150,000 clones, less than 80% of them with a count of one. More than 3.5% of the sample belongs to the ten largest clones. The specimen was peripheral blood. The source is a woman aged 80 or older with active or convalescent COVID-19.

A single count supports this clone. This chain joins TRBV7-2 and TRBJ1-6; D possibly corresponds to TRBD1 (6 bases). Germline values: CDR1 SGHTA, CDR2 FQGNSA. The V end lost 6 bases, the J end lost 7 bases, and 16 bases lay between the germline ends. The CDR3 covers 15 residues. CDR3 loop: CASRVNRVQNSPLHF. CDR3 nucleotides: TGTGCCAGCAGAGTGAACAGGGTTCAGAATTCACCCCTCCACTTT.

This rearrangement joins TRBV2 to TRBJ2-1; possible D gene TRBD2, 6 bases. The CDR3 is 13 residues long. Germline V gene lookup returns CDR1 SNHLY and CDR2 FYNNEI. V lost 8 bases to trimming and J lost 10 bases, with 18 bases between them. In DNA, the CDR3 is TGTGCCAGCGGGGCGTCCCCAGGAGGGGAGCAGTTCTTC. Amino acid sequence: CASGASPGGEQFF.

Here the CDR3 DNA reads TGTGCCAGCAGCTCCGGAGGCAACACCGGGGAGCTGTTTTTT. This encodes CASSSGGNTGELFF. The rearrangement uses TRBV7-3 and TRBJ2-2; D might be TRBD2 (5 bases). V dropped 4 bases and J dropped 2 bases, with 8 bases sitting between them. CDR1 is SGHTA, CDR2 FQGTGA, per germline. The CDR3 contains 14 residues.

This clone was seen more than once but under ten times. The rearrangement links TRBV10-3 to TRBJ1-5, with D perhaps matching TRBD1 (6 bases). Trimming left V 3 bases short and J 2 bases short, with 14 bases between. CDR1 and CDR2 from the germline V gene are ENHRY and SYGVKD. This CDR3 has 16 amino acids. CDR3 in amino acids: CAISDPTGVGNQPQHF. Written as DNA, the CDR3 is TGTGCCATCAGTGACCCGACAGGAGTCGGCAATCAGCCCCAGCATTTT.

This chain uses TRBV28 with TRBJ1-4; D is perhaps TRBD1 (6 bases). Germline V gene sequence: CDR1 MDHEN, CDR2 SYDVKM. Trimming took off 5 bases at V and 2 bases at J, with 15 bases between the two ends. The CDR3 consists of 16 residues. For the CDR3, the DNA is TGTGCCAGCAGTGTCAGGGGTGGCTCGACTAATGAAAAACTGTTTTTT. Its translation is CASSVRGGSTNEKLFF.

The gene calls are TRBV3-1 (or the pseudogene TRBV3-2) and TRBJ2-7; weak D call: TRBD1 (7 bases). Germline lookup yields CDR1 LGHDT and CDR2 YNNKEL (reference sequence). The germline V and J ends were trimmed by 1 base and 1 base, with 11 bases remaining between them. The CDR3 totals 15 residues. The CDR3 DNA sequence: TGTGCCAGCAGCCAAGCGGCAGGGGGGTCCTACGAGCAGTACTTC. The encoded protein is CASSQAAGGSYEQYF.

The chain uses TRBV2 and TRBJ2-4; 8 bases match TRBD1. Germline CDR1 SNHLY, CDR2 FYNNEI. The CDR3 consists of 20 residues. Trimming cost V 1 base and J 0 bases; bases outside gene matches: 14. For the CDR3, the DNA is TGTGCCAGCAGTGAAGTGGGGAGGACAGGGCCCCTCCTAGCCAAAAACATTCAGTACTTC. This translates into CASSEVGRTGPLLAKNIQYF.

The chain joins TRBV2 to TRBJ2-1; no clear D gene. V gave up 0 bases and J gave up 7 bases, with 4 bases separating them. This CDR3 has 12 residues. Germline V gene data show CDR1 as SNHLY and CDR2 as FYNNEI. The CDR3 DNA sequence: TGTGCCAGCAGTGAAGCTAGTAATGAGCAGTTCTTC. Translation gives CASSEASNEQFF.

The chain is built from TRBV2 and TRBJ1-3, with 8 bases that match TRBD1. The CDR3 length is 17 residues. J was trimmed by 0 bases and V by 2 bases; bases with no gene match: 6. From germline, CDR1 is SNHLY and CDR2 FYNNEI. CDR3 sequence: CASSETRTGFSGNTIYF. The CDR3 coding sequence is TGTGCCAGCAGTGAAACCAGGACAGGGTTCTCTGGAAACACCATATATTTT. Drawing the rest from reference TRBV2 and TRBJ1-3, the complete variable domain is EPEVTQTPSHQVTQMGQEVILRCVPISNHLYFYWYRQILGQKVEFLVSFYNNEISEKSEIFDDQFSVERPDGSNFTLKIRSTKLEDSAMYFCASSETRTGFSGNTIYFGEGSWLTVV.